This T cell receptor beta chain was sequenced during a study of cytomegalovirus exposure and HLA in healthy donors. Trimming cost V 6 bases and J 1 base, with 12 bases left between them. The CDR3 runs to 14 residues. CDR1 SGHTA and CDR2 FQGNSA come from the germline V gene. PCR involved 60 Vbeta and 13 Jbeta primers. Produced via immunoSEQ multiplex PCR; TCRdb's table is partial and in-frame only. The sample lists some 120,000 clones; about 76% were seen once. This clone appeared a few times. The sequenced sample consisted of PBMCs. This receptor was identified in an older woman in good health and CMV-seropositive. The rearrangement uses TRBV7-2 and TRBJ1-1; maybe TRBD1 (5 bases). The CDR3 nucleotides are TGTGCCAGCAGAACACCGACAGAGAACACTGAAGCTTTCTTT. The encoded protein is CASRTPTENTEAFF.